The clone carrying this TCR beta chain has a count of ten or more. TCRdb re-derived calls from the reads in MiXCR, one entry per CDR3 protein. The sample records roughly 300,000 distinct CDR3 sequences, roughly a quarter being singletons. This sample was included in a study of T cell repertoires in cytomegalovirus infection. This CDR3 region has 9 residues. From germline, CDR1 is SGHTA and CDR2 FQGNSA. V was cut by 5 bases and J by 13 bases, with 8 bases left in between. The sequencing input was PBMCs. This receptor was obtained from a human donor in good health (CMV status not recorded). Some clones in this sample may be carry-over from other donors' samples. The rearrangement joins TRBV7-2 to TRBJ1-2; no reliable D call. CDR3 coding DNA: TGTGCCAGCAGCCCACCCCCCACCTTC. Protein sequence: CASSPPPTF.